One sample yielded the 13 T cell receptor beta chains listed below, sequenced in a study of blood T cell repertoires in COVID-19. Sequenced by immunoSEQ multiplex PCR; TCRdb stores in-frame clones only, minus some. This sample has under 85,000 clones, with roughly nine tenths found just once. The sample comprised peripheral blood. Source of these receptors: an elderly man in a cohort sampled during active COVID-19.

The genes are TRBV5-4 and TRBJ2-1; the match to TRBD1 covers 8 bases. The CDR3 has 16 amino acids. Germline CDR1 is SGHNT and CDR2 is YYREEE (reference sequence). V lost 5 bases and J lost 3; bases outside the gene matches: 10. For the CDR3, the DNA is TGTGCCAGCAGTCCTGCCGGGACAGGACTCTACAATGAGCAGTTCTTC. This sequence encodes CASSPAGTGLYNEQFF.

The chain is built from TRBV9 and TRBJ2-1; tentatively, D is TRBD2 (6 bases). Trimming removed 0 bases at V and 5 bases at J, with 12 bases between. Germline V CDR1 and CDR2: SGDLS, YYNGEE. CDR3 length: 15 residues. CDR3 bases: TGTGCCAGCAGCGTAGTGGACTATGGGGACAATGAGCAGTTCTTC. Amino acids: CASSVVDYGDNEQFF.

The chain has TRBV18 and TRBJ1-2; 9 bases fit TRBD1. The junction had 5 bases not matched to a gene; V was cut back by 3 bases and J by 0 bases. This CDR3 contains 16 residues. CDR1 KGHSH and CDR2 LQKENI come from the germline V gene. The CDR3 coding sequence is TGTGCCAGCTCACCTGGGACAGGGTTAGCTAACTATGGCTACACCTTC. Its translation is CASSPGTGLANYGYTF.

The V gene is TRBV5-1, the J gene TRBJ1-4, with D possibly TRBD1 on 6 matching bases. Germline-derived CDR1 and CDR2 are SGHRS and YFSETQ. The CDR3 length is 15 residues. Trimming pared 6 bases from V and 8 bases from J, leaving 20 bases between. The CDR3 nucleotides read TGCGCCAGCACCTTACTAGGGGGAGACGAGGAAAAACTGTTTTTT. It is translated as CASTLLGGDEEKLFF.

The J gene is TRBJ2-2, the V gene TRBV7-2; 9 bases agree with TRBD2. Germline trimming cut 7 bases from V and 7 bases from J; bases unmatched to any gene: 10. Germline CDR1 is SGHTA and CDR2 is FQGNSA. The CDR3 consists of 15 residues. In DNA, the CDR3 is TGTGCCAGCACCCCCCAGGCTAGCGGGAACGGGGAGCTGTTTTTT. Encoded protein: CASTPQASGNGELFF.

The chain uses TRBV28 and TRBJ1-4, with unresolved D. The V end lost 7 bases, the J end lost 0 bases, and 15 bases lay between the germline ends. This CDR3 spans 16 amino acids. In germline, CDR1 is MDHEN, CDR2 SYDVKM. In nucleotides, the CDR3 is TGTGCCAGCAAGGCCAGGCCAACTTCAACTAATGAAAAACTGTTTTTT. This codes for CASKARPTSTNEKLFF.

This clone came up a few times. This chain links TRBV6-5 with TRBJ1-2, with TRBD1 identical over 7 bases. CDR3 length: 14 amino acids. V lost 2 bases, J lost 4 bases, and 4 bases stayed unmatched. Per the germline V gene, CDR1 is MNHEY and CDR2 is SVGAGI. DNA of the CDR3: TGTGCCAGCAGTTACGGGGGACAGCCCTATGGCTACACCTTC. Its translation: CASSYGGQPYGYTF.

The rearrangement links TRBV7-2 to TRBJ1-1; D perhaps matches TRBD1 (5 bases). Trimming removed 7 bases at V and 2 bases at J, with 14 bases between. CDR1 and CDR2 from the germline V gene are SGHTA and FQGNSA. This CDR3 spans 14 amino acids. For the CDR3, the DNA is TGTGCCAGCAACGTAATCAGGGAAAACACTGAAGCTTTCTTT. Its translation is CASNVIRENTEAFF.

The rearrangement links TRBV27 to TRBJ2-7, with 7 bases lining up with TRBD1. The germline V gene has CDR1 MNHEY and CDR2 SMNVEV (reference sequence). Trimming removed 5 bases from V and 3 bases from J; junction bases left unmatched: 10. The CDR3 runs to 15 residues. The CDR3 coding sequence is TGTGCCAGCAGTCCGAACGACAGGGTGGTCTACGAGCAGTACTTC. The encoded protein is CASSPNDRVVYEQYF.

The chain joins TRBV7-2 to TRBJ1-2, with a weak D call TRBD1 (6 bases). This CDR3 region has 14 residues. Germline CDR1 reads SGHTA; CDR2 reads FQGNSA. V was clipped by 4 bases and J by 5 bases, with 14 bases between them. CDR3 DNA: TGTGCCAGCAGCTCGGCAGGGGAGAGGTATGGCTACACCTTC. This gives the protein CASSSAGERYGYTF.

The chain employs TRBV3-1 (or the pseudogene TRBV3-2) and TRBJ1-1; the D gene is possibly TRBD1 (5 bases). The V end lost 0 bases, the J end lost 6 bases, and 14 bases lay between the germline ends. Germline assignment: CDR1 LGHDT and CDR2 YNNKEL (reference sequence). The CDR3 runs 15 residues. The CDR3 bases are TGTGCCAGCAGCCAAGAGAGGAGTGGGGCAGCTGAAGCTTTCTTT. The encoded protein is CASSQERSGAAEAFF.

Here the CDR3 DNA reads TGTGCCAGCAGGGCTACTAGCGGGGGGGCTCTGGGGTCGCCCACAGATACGCAGTATTTT. As protein: CASRATSGGALGSPTDTQYF. The V call is TRBV2, the J call TRBJ2-3, with TRBD2 matching over 13 bases. V shed 6 bases, J shed 2 bases, and the junction held 17 bases outside the gene matches. This CDR3 is built from 20 residues. Per the germline V gene, CDR1 is SNHLY and CDR2 is FYNNEI. Drawing the rest from reference TRBV2 and TRBJ2-3, the complete variable domain is EPEVTQTPSHQVTQMGQEVILRCVPISNHLYFYWYRQILGQKVEFLVSFYNNEISEKSEIFDDQFSVERPDGSNFTLKIRSTKLEDSAMYFCASRATSGGALGSPTDTQYFGPGTRLTVL.

The chain is built from TRBV20-1 and TRBJ1-2; a possible D gene is TRBD1 (5 bases). CDR3 length equals 17 residues. Trimming took 3 bases from V and 4 from J, leaving 24 bases between them. Looked up from germline, CDR1 is DFQATT and CDR2 is SNEGSKA (reference sequence). CDR3 residues: CSASLKGRVTVGYGYTF. CDR3 nucleotides: TGCAGTGCTAGTTTAAAGGGGCGTGTAACTGTCGGCTATGGCTACACCTTC.